The 20 T cell receptor beta chains in this list originate from one sample, sequenced in a study of T cell changes during pregnancy in multiple sclerosis. Some clones are missing from TCRdb's copy, which holds only in-frame ones; the method was immunoSEQ multiplex PCR. The sample holds over 70,000 clones, about 93% seen once. The sequenced sample was peripheral blood, obtained in the first trimester of pregnancy. The receptors originated from a female donor with multiple sclerosis, enrolled in a pregnancy study.

V gene TRBV2 combines with J gene TRBJ1-2, with TRBD1 as a possible D gene (6 bases). This CDR3 spans 18 amino acids. Trimming took 7 bases from V and 2 from J, leaving 26 bases between them. Germline-derived CDR1 and CDR2 are SNHLY and FYNNEI. The CDR3 region is CASTGVEDWHQGNYGYTF. For the CDR3, the DNA is TGTGCCAGCACTGGGGTTGAAGACTGGCACCAGGGGAACTATGGCTACACCTTC. The entire variable domain, with the rest obtained from reference TRBV2 and TRBJ1-2, is as follows: EPEVTQTPSHQVTQMGQEVILRCVPISNHLYFYWYRQILGQKVEFLVSFYNNEISEKSEIFDDQFSVERPDGSNFTLKIRSTKLEDSAMYFCASTGVEDWHQGNYGYTFGSGTRLTVV.

This chain joins TRBV27 and TRBJ2-2; D is undetermined. V was trimmed by 5 bases and J by 6 bases, leaving 10 bases between them. Germline V gene data show CDR1 as MNHEY and CDR2 as SMNVEV (reference sequence). The CDR3 extends over 13 amino acids. This CDR3 is CASSDLMAGELFF. In nucleotides, the CDR3 is TGTGCCAGCAGTGACTTGATGGCCGGGGAGCTGTTTTTT.

This chain joins TRBV29-1 and TRBJ2-2; 14 positions agree with TRBD2. The length of the CDR3 is 16 residues. The ends lost 6 bases at V and 2 bases at J; junction bases unmatched: 5. Germline V gene sequence: CDR1 SQVTM, CDR2 ANQGSEA. The CDR3 nucleotides are TGCAGCGTCGGACTAGCGGGGGGTATAAACACCGGGGAGCTGTTTTTT. It yields the protein CSVGLAGGINTGELFF.

This chain uses TRBV6-5 with TRBJ2-2; D gene unclear. Trimming cost V 7 bases and J 4 bases, with 7 bases left between them. The V gene's germline CDR1 is MNHEY and CDR2 SVGAGI. The CDR3 is 12 residues long. CDR3 protein: CASTSVTGELFF. For the CDR3, the DNA is TGTGCCAGCACTTCCGTCACCGGGGAGCTGTTTTTT.

The genes are TRBV23-1 and TRBJ2-1; D not resolved. TRBV23-1 is an ORF, and what it does is uncertain. The CDR3 length is 15 residues. V lost 0 bases to trimming and J lost 1 base, with 7 bases between them. Here the CDR3 reads CASSQSTESYNEQFF. The CDR3 nucleotides read TGCGCCAGCAGTCAATCAACAGAATCCTACAATGAGCAGTTCTTC.

DNA of the CDR3: TGTGCCAGCAGCGCCGGGAGCCAGCACTCACCCCTCCACTTT. Residues: CASSAGSQHSPLHF. This chain uses TRBV7-3 with TRBJ1-6; the D is unclear. Germline CDR1 reads SGHTA; CDR2 reads FQGTGA. CDR3 length equals 14 residues. V was clipped by 5 bases and J by 10 bases, with 15 bases between them. Filled out from reference TRBV7-3 and TRBJ1-6, the complete variable domain reads GAGVSQTPSNKVTEKGKYVELRCDPISGHTALYWYRQSLGQGPEFLIYFQGTGAADDSGLPNDRFFAVRPEGSVSTLKIQRTERGDSAVYLCASSAGSQHSPLHFGNGTRLTVT.

The J gene is TRBJ1-2, the V gene TRBV14, with TRBD1 as a possible D gene (6 bases). V lost 4 bases to trimming and J lost 8 bases, with 20 bases between them. Germline lookup yields CDR1 SGHDN and CDR2 FVKESK. The CDR3 sequence is 15 residues long. The CDR3 DNA follows: TGTGCCAGCAGCCCCGGGACATCCAAACCTGGAGGCTACACCTTC. Its translation: CASSPGTSKPGGYTF.

The chain employs TRBV7-3 and TRBJ2-1, with D possibly matching TRBD1 (8 bases). The V gene lost 5 bases and the J gene lost 1 base, with 12 bases spanning the gap. The CDR3 loop spans 15 amino acids. Germline CDR1 and CDR2: SGHTA and FQGTGA. Here the CDR3 reads CASSEQGGSYNEQFF. For the CDR3, the DNA is TGTGCCAGCAGCGAACAGGGGGGGTCCTACAATGAGCAGTTCTTC.

This clone was counted between two and nine times. The chain combines TRBV4-1 with TRBJ1-6; D possibly corresponds to TRBD1 (6 bases). Germline V gene lookup returns CDR1 MGHRA and CDR2 YSYEKL. V lost 2 bases and J lost 11, with 10 bases in between. The length of the CDR3 is 13 residues. The CDR3 sequence: CASSQTGLAPLHF. CDR3 DNA: TGCGCCAGCAGCCAAACAGGGTTAGCACCCCTCCACTTT.

The chain is built from TRBV9 and TRBJ2-1; D is perhaps TRBD1 (5 bases). Between the trimmed V and J ends, which lost 4 bases and 10 bases, there was a span of 9 bases. Germline CDR1 SGDLS, CDR2 YYNGEE. The CDR3 has 11 amino acids. CDR3 DNA: TGTGCCAGCAGCATAGGACACGAGCAGTTCTTC. It is translated as CASSIGHEQFF.

This rearrangement joins TRBV7-9 to TRBJ1-2; D not certain. This CDR3 spans 13 amino acids. CDR1 and CDR2 (germline): SEHNR, FQNEAQ (reference sequence). The V and J ends lost 1 base and 4 bases respectively, with 7 bases between them. The CDR3 is CASSLEQPYGYTF. The CDR3 nucleotides are TGTGCCAGCAGCTTAGAGCAACCCTATGGCTACACCTTC.

This rearrangement joins TRBV7-3 to TRBJ1-2; no definite D call. Germline values: CDR1 SGHTA, CDR2 FQGTGA. V was clipped by 2 bases and J by 3 bases, with 10 bases between them. The CDR3 has 14 residues. The CDR3 sequence is CASSLSELDYGYTF. As DNA, the CDR3 is TGTGCCAGCAGCTTATCAGAATTGGACTATGGCTACACCTTC.

The rearrangement links TRBV27 to TRBJ1-1; D remains unclear. Germline-derived CDR1 and CDR2 are MNHEY and SMNVEV (reference sequence). This CDR3 region has 14 residues. The germline V and J ends were trimmed by 2 bases and 8 bases, with 15 bases remaining between them. In DNA, the CDR3 is TGTGCCAGCAGTTTACCCGGTCGGAGGGCGGAAGCTTTCTTT. Translated: CASSLPGRRAEAFF.

This clone is a singleton in its sample. The chain links TRBV2 to TRBJ2-2; D is possibly TRBD1 (6 bases). The CDR3 length is 14 residues. The V and J ends lost 8 bases and 6 bases respectively, with 16 bases between them. The V gene's germline CDR1 is SNHLY and CDR2 FYNNEI. In DNA form, the CDR3 reads TGTGCCAGCTCCCTTATACAGGGATCCGGGGAGCTGTTTTTT. Amino acids: CASSLIQGSGELFF.

The count of this clone is one. The chain employs TRBV27 and TRBJ2-7; 8 bases fit TRBD2. The trim removed 2 bases at V and 2 bases at J, leaving 5 bases unmatched. The germline V gene encodes CDR1 MNHEY and CDR2 SMNVEV (reference sequence). The CDR3 length is 15 residues. The DNA of the CDR3 is TGTGCCAGCAGTTTAAGTTGGCGGGGGGCCTACGAGCAGTACTTC. It is translated as CASSLSWRGAYEQYF.

This clone was counted between two and nine times. CDR3 DNA: TGTGCCAGCAGCTCGAGACTAGCGGGGGGATTCGGGGAAAACATTCAGTACTTC. Encoded protein: CASSSRLAGGFGENIQYF. V and J are TRBV11-2 and TRBJ2-4, with 13 bases matching TRBD2. Germline CDR1 reads SGHAT; CDR2 reads FQNNGV. Trimming removed 4 bases from V and 5 bases from J; junction bases left unmatched: 11. This CDR3 is 18 amino acids long.

The rearrangement joins TRBV5-1 to TRBJ1-4, with D maybe TRBD1 (5 bases). CDR1 is SGHRS, CDR2 YFSETQ, per germline. The CDR3 is made up of 15 amino acids. Trimming stripped 5 bases from V and 7 bases from J, with 18 bases between. CDR3 loop: CASSRVGGYFEKLFF. DNA for the CDR3: TGCGCCAGCAGTCGCGTGGGGGGATACTTTGAAAAACTGTTTTTT. The full variable domain, in which reference TRBV5-1 and TRBJ1-4 provide the parts outside the CDR3, is KAGVTQTPRYLIKTRGQQVTLSCSPISGHRSVSWYQQTPGQGLQFLFEYFSETQRNKGNFPGRFSGRQFSNSRSEMNVSTLELGDSALYLCASSRVGGYFEKLFFGSGTQLSVL.

V gene TRBV2 combines with J gene TRBJ1-5; weak D call: TRBD1 (5 bases). Germline V CDR1 and CDR2: SNHLY, FYNNEI. Trimming pared 6 bases from V and 5 bases from J, leaving 14 bases between. This CDR3 is 14 amino acids long. The CDR3 loop is CASRGQATHQPQHF. For the CDR3, the DNA is TGTGCCAGCAGGGGGCAGGCTACTCATCAGCCCCAGCATTTT.

V is TRBV19 and J is TRBJ2-2, with no clear D. The CDR3 covers 14 residues. V lost 5 bases to trimming and J lost 1 base, with 8 bases between them. Germline V CDR1 and CDR2: LNHDA, SQIVND (reference sequence). Written as DNA, the CDR3 is TGTGCCAGTAGTCCCGACTTGAACACCGGGGAGCTGTTTTTT. Amino acids: CASSPDLNTGELFF.

V is TRBV19 and J is TRBJ2-7; 10 positions agree with TRBD1. Germline V gene lookup returns CDR1 LNHDA and CDR2 SQIVND (reference sequence). The V and J ends lost 7 bases and 2 bases, in that order; junction bases with no gene match: 5. The CDR3 has 14 residues. The CDR3 spells CASTPGTGAYEQYF. DNA of the CDR3: TGTGCCAGTACCCCCGGGACAGGGGCCTACGAGCAGTACTTC.